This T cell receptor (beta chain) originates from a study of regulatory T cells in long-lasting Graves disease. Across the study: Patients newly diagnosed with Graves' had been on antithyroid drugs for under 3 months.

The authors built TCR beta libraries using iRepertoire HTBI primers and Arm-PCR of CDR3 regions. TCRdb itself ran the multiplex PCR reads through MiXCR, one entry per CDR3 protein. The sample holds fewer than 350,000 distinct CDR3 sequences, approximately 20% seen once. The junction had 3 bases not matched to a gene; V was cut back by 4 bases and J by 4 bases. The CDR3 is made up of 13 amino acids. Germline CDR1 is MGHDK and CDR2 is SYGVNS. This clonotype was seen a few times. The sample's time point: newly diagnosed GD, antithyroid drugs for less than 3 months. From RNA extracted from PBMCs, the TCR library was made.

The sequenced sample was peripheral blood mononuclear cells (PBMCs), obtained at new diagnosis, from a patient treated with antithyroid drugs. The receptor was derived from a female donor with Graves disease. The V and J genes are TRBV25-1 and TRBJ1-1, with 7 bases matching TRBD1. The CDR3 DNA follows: TGTGCCAGCAGTGTCAGGGGGGGCACTGAAGCTTTCTTT. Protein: CASSVRGGTEAFF.